These 6 T cell receptor beta chains were sequenced from one sample in a study of shared clonotypes between healthy human individuals. Sequencing was performed with immunoSEQ multiplex PCR; in TCRdb, only in-frame clones are kept and a portion is missing. Found here are over 800,000 clones, roughly 92% of them singletons; the top ten hold 20% to 30%. Positively selected for CCR7, the CD45RO-negative cells used as naive CD8 cells excluded terminally differentiated effector memory CD45RA+ cells. Sequencing input: naive CD8+ T cells sorted from blood. These receptors came from a man aged 30 to 39 in good health.

J is TRBJ2-2 and V is TRBV6-6; 10 positions agree with TRBD2. V trimming: 0 bases; J trimming: 7 bases; junction bases outside the gene matches: 5. Germline V gives CDR1 MNHNY, CDR2 SVGAGI (reference sequence). This CDR3 is 16 amino acids long. CDR3 loop: CASSYSLAGDGGELFF. In nucleotides, the CDR3 is TGTGCCAGCAGTTACTCGCTAGCGGGAGATGGCGGGGAGCTGTTTTTT.

The chain recombines TRBV11-3 with TRBJ2-1; D is possibly TRBD2 (5 bases). The CDR3 runs to 13 residues. Trimming pared 4 bases from V and 3 bases from J, leaving 7 bases between. Germline V gene sequence: CDR1 SGHNT, CDR2 YENEEA. For the CDR3, the DNA is TGTGCCAGCAGCTCCCGGGACTACAATGAGCAGTTCTTC. Residues: CASSSRDYNEQFF.

The V and J genes are TRBV19 and TRBJ1-5; 7 bases are shared with TRBD1. The V gene's germline CDR1 is LNHDA and CDR2 SQIVND (reference sequence). The CDR3 runs to 16 residues. V dropped 5 bases and J dropped 0; count of bases not matched to a gene: 7. The CDR3 here is CASSLPQGYSNQPQHF. The DNA for the CDR3 is TGTGCCAGTAGTCTTCCACAGGGGTATAGCAATCAGCCCCAGCATTTT.

CDR3 residues: CASSSLRDGTKNIQYF. The DNA of the CDR3 is TGTGCCAGCAGTTCCCTCCGGGACGGGACCAAAAACATTCAGTACTTC. V and J are TRBV28 and TRBJ2-4; the D gene could be TRBD1 or TRBD2 (5 bases each). CDR1 and CDR2 (germline): MDHEN, SYDVKM. Trimming took 4 bases from V and 2 from J, leaving 15 bases between them. This CDR3 region has 16 residues.

The DNA of the CDR3 is TGTGCCAGCAGCCTTGGACAGGGGGAATACAATGAGCAGTTCTTC. Its protein product is CASSLGQGEYNEQFF. The V call is TRBV9, the J call TRBJ2-1; TRBD1 matches at 10 bases. Germline CDR1 reads SGDLS; CDR2 reads YYNGEE. The CDR3 spans 15 residues. V lost 4 bases to trimming and J lost 4 bases; unmatched junction nucleotides: 5.

Regarding this clone: The same CDR3 also results from other DNA sequences found in this sample. J is TRBJ2-1 and V is TRBV19; 12 bases align to TRBD2. This CDR3 is built from 14 residues. Germline V gene sequence: CDR1 LNHDA, CDR2 SQIVND (reference sequence). J was trimmed by 7 bases and V by 3 bases; bases with no gene match: 1. CDR3 coding DNA: TGTGCCAGTAGTATTCTAGCGGGGGGGAATGAGCAGTTCTTC. Translated, it gives CASSILAGGNEQFF.